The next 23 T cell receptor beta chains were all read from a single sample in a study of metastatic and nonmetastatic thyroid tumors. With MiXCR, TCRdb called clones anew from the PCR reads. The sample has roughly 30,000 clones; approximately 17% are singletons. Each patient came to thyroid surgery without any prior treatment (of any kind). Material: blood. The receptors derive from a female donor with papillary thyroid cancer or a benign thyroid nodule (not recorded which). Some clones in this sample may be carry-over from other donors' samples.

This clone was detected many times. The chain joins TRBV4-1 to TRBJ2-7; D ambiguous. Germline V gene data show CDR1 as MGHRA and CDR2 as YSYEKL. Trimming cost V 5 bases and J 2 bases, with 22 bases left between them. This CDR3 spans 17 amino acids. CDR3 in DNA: TGCGCCAGCAGCGCCCTGTTTCTGGGTTCCAGTACCTACGAGCAGTACTTC. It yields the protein CASSALFLGSSTYEQYF.

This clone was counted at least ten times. In DNA, the CDR3 is TGCAGTGCTAGTGTGGGGACTGGGGCCAACGTCCTGACTTTC. Encoded protein: CSASVGTGANVLTF. The chain uses TRBV20-1 and TRBJ2-6; D unresolved. The CDR3 loop spans 14 amino acids. Per the germline V gene, CDR1 is DFQATT and CDR2 is SNEGSKA (reference sequence). Trimming shortened V by 3 bases and J by 2 bases, and 8 bases separated the two germline ends.

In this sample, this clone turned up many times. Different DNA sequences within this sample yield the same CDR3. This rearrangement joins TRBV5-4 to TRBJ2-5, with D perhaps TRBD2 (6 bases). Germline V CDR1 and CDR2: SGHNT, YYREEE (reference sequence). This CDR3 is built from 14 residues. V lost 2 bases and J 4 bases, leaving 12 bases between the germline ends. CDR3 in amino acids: CASSFSLAPETQYF. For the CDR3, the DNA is TGTGCCAGCAGCTTTTCACTAGCTCCAGAGACCCAGTACTTC.

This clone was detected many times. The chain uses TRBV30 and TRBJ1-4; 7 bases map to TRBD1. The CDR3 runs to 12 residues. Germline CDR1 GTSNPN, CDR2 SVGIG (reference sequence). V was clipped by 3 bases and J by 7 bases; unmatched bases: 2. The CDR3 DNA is TGTGCCTGGAGACAGGGGTTTGAAAAACTGTTTTTT. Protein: CAWRQGFEKLFF.

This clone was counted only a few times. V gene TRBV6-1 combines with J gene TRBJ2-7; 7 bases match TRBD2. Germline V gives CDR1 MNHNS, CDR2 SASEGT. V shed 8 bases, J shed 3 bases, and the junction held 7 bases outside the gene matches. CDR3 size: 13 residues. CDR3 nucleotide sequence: TGTGCCAGCTCCAAGCGGGATAGCTACGAGCAGTACTTC. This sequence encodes CASSKRDSYEQYF.

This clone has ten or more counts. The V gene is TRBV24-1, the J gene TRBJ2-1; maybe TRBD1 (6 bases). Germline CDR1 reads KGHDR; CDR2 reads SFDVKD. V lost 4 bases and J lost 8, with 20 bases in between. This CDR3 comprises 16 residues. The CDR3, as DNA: TGTGCCACCAGTGACCCCGGGAACAGGGAGCTCTATGAGCAGTTCTTC. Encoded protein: CATSDPGNRELYEQFF.

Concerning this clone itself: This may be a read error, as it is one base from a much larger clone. CDR3 in amino acids: CSAKGGALQYGYTF. In DNA, the CDR3 is TGCAGTGCTAAAGGAGGGGCATTGCAATATGGCTACACCTTC. The chain recombines TRBV20-1 with TRBJ1-2; D is possibly TRBD1 (5 bases). CDR1 is DFQATT, CDR2 SNEGSKA, per germline (reference sequence). The V end was cut by 4 bases, the J end by 5 bases, with 17 bases between. This CDR3 spans 14 amino acids.

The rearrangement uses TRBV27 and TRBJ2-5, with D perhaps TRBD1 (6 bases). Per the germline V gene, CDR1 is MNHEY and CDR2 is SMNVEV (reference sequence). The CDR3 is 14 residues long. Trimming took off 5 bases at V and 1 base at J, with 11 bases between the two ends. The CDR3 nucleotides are TGTGCCAGCAGTAAAAGGACAGCCCAAGAGACCCAGTACTTC. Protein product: CASSKRTAQETQYF.

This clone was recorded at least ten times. DNA of the CDR3: TGTGCCAGTATGCCGGGACAGGGGAGGGCCTCCTACAATGAGCAGTTCTTC. This translates into CASMPGQGRASYNEQFF. V is TRBV19 and J is TRBJ2-1; 10 nucleotides align to TRBD1. This CDR3 region has 17 residues. The V gene end was trimmed by 7 bases and the J gene end by 0 bases; junction bases not matched to a gene: 9. Per germline, CDR1 LNHDA and CDR2 SQIVND (reference sequence).

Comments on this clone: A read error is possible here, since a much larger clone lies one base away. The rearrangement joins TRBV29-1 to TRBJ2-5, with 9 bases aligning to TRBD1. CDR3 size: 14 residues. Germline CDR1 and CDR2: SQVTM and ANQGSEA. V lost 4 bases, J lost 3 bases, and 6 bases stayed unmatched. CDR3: CSVALDRGKETQYF. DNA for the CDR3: TGCAGCGTTGCCCTGGACAGGGGTAAAGAGACCCAGTACTTC.

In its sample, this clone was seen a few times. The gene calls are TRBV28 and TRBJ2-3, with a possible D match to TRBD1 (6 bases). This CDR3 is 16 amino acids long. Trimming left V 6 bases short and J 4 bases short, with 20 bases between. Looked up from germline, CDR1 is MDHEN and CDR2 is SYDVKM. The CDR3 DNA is TGTGCCAGCAGCCCAACTACAGGGAATGTGGCAGATACGCAGTATTTT. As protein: CASSPTTGNVADTQYF. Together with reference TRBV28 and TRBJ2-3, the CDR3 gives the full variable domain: DVKVTQSSRYLVKRTGEKVFLECVQDMDHENMFWYRQDPGLGLRLIYFSYDVKMKEKGDIPEGYSVSREKKERFSLILESASTNQTSMYLCASSPTTGNVADTQYFGPGTRLTVL.

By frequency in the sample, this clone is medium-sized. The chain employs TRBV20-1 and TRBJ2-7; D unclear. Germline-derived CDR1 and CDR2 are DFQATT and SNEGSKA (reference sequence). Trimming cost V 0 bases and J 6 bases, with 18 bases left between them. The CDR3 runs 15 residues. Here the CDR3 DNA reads TGCAGTGCTAGAGACCCCCGCGTTAACATGGGCGAGCAGTACTTC. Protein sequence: CSARDPRVNMGEQYF.

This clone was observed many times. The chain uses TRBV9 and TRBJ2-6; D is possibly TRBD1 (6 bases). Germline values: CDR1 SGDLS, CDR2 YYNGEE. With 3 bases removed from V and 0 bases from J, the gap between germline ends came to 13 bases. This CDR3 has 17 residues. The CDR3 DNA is TGTGCCAGCAGCGCAGGGACATCAGGCTCTGGGGCCAACGTCCTGACTTTC. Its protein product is CASSAGTSGSGANVLTF. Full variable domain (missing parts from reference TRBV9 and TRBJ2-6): DSGVTQTPKHLITATGQRVTLRCSPRSGDLSVYWYQQSLDQGLQFLIQYYNGEERAKGNILERFSAQQFPDLHSELNLSSLELGDSALYFCASSAGTSGSGANVLTFGAGSRLTVL.

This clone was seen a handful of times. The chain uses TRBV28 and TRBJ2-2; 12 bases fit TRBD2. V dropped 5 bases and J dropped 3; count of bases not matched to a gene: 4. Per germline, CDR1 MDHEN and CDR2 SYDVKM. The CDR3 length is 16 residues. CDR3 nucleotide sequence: TGTGCCAGCAGTAACAGACTAGCGGGAGACACCGGGGAGCTGTTTTTT. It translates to CASSNRLAGDTGELFF.

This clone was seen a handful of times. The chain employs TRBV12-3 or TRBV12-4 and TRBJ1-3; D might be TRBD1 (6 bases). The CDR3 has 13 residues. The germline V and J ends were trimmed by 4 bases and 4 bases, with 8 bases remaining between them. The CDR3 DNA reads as TGTGCCAGCAGTTCAACAGGGGGAAACACCATATATTTT. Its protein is CASSSTGGNTIYF.

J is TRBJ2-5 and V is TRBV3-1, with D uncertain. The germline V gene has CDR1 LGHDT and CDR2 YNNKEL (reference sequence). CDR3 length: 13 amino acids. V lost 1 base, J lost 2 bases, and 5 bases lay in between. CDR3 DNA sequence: TGTGCCAGCAGCCAAGGCCATCAAGAGACCCAGTACTTC. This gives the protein CASSQGHQETQYF.

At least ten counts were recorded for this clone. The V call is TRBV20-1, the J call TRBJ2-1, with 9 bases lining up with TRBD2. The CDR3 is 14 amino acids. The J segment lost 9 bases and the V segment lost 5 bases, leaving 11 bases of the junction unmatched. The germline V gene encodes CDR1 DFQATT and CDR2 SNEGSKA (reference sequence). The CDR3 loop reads CSAGGGTSTGEQFF. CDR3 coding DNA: TGCAGTGCTGGGGGCGGGACTAGCACTGGTGAGCAGTTCTTC.

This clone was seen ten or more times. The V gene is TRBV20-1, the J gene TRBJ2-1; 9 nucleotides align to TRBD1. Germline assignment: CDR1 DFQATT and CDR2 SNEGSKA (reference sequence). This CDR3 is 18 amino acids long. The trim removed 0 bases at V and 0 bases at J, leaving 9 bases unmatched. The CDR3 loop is CSARDYRGRMSSYNEQFF. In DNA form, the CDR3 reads TGCAGTGCTAGAGATTACAGGGGGCGAATGAGCTCCTACAATGAGCAGTTCTTC.

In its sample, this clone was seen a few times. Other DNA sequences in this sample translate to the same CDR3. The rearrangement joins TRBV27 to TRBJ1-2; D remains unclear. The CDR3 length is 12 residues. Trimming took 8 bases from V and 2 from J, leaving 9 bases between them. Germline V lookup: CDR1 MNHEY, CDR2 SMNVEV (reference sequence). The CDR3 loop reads CASGGLNYGYTF. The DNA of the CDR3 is TGTGCCAGCGGCGGCCTCAACTATGGCTACACCTTC.

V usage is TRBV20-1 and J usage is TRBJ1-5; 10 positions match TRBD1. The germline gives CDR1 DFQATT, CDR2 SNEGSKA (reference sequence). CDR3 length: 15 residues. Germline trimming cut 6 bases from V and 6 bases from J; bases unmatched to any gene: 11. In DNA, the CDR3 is TGCAGTGCCCCCGGGACAGGGGTCTTCGGTCAGCCCCAGCATTTT. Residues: CSAPGTGVFGQPQHF.

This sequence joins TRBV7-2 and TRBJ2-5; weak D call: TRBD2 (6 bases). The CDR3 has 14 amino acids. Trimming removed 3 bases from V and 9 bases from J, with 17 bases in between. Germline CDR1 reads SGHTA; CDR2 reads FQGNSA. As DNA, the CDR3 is TGTGCCAGCAGCTTCGAAAGGGGTAGGGAGGCCCAGTACTTC. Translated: CASSFERGREAQYF.

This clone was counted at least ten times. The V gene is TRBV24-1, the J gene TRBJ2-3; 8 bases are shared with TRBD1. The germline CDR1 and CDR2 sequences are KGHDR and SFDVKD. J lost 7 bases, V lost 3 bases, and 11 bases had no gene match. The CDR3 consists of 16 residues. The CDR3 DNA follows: TGTGCCACCAGTGATCCAAGGACAGGGAAATTAAATACGCAGTATTTT. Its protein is CATSDPRTGKLNTQYF.

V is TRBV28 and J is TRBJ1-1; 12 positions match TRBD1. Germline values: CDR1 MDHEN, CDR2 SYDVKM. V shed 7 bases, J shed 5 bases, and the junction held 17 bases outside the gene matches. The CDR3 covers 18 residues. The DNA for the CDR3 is TGTGCCAGCATCCCTCCTCCGGGACAGGGGGCGAAGGGAACTGAAGCTTTCTTT. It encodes CASIPPPGQGAKGTEAFF.